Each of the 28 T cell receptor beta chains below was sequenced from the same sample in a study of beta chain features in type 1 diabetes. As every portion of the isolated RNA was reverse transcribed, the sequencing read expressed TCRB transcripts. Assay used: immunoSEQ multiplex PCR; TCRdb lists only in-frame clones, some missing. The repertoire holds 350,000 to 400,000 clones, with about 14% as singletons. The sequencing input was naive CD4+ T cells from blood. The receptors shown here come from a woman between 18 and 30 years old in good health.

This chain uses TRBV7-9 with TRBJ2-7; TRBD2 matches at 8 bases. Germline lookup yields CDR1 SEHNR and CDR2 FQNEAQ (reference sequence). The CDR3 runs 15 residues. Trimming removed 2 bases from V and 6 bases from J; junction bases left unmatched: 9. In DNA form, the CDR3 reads TGTGCCAGCAGCTTACACTACGGGAGGGCAATCGAGCAGTACTTC. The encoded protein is CASSLHYGRAIEQYF.

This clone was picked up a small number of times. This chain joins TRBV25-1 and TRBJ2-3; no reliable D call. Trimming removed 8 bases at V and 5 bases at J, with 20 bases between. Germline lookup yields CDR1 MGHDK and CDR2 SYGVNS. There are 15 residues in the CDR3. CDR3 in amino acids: CASVILGPYGDTQYF. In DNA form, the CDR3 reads TGTGCCAGCGTTATCCTAGGTCCATATGGAGATACGCAGTATTTT. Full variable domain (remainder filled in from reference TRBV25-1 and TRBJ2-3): EADIYQTPRYLVIGTGKKITLECSQTMGHDKMYWYQQDPGMELHLIHYSYGVNSTEKGDLSSESTVSRIRTEHFPLTLESARPSHTSQYLCASVILGPYGDTQYFGPGTRLTVL.

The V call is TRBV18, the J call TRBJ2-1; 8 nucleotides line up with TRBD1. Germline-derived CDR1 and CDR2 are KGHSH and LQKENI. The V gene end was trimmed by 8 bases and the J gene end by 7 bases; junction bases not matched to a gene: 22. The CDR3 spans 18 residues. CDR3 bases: TGTGCCAGCCCAAGGGGGACAGGCGCCCCTGAGTCGGGTAATGAGCAGTTCTTC. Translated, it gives CASPRGTGAPESGNEQFF.

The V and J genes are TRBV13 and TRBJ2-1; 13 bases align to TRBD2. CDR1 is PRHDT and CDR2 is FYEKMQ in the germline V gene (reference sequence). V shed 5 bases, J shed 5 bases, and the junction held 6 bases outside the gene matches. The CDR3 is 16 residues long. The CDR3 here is CASSPRLAGGHNEQFF. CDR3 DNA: TGTGCCAGCAGCCCCCGACTAGCGGGAGGCCACAATGAGCAGTTCTTC.

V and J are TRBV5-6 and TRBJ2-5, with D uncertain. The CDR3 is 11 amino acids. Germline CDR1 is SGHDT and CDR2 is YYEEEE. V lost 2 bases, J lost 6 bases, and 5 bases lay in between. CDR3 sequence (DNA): TGTGCCAGCAGCTTACTCCAGACCCAGTACTTC. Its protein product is CASSLLQTQYF.

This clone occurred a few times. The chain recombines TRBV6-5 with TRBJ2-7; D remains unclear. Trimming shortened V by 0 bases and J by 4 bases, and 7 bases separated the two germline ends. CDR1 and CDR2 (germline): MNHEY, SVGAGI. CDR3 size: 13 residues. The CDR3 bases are TGTGCCAGCAGTTACTCGAGAGTATACGAGCAGTACTTC. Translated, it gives CASSYSRVYEQYF.

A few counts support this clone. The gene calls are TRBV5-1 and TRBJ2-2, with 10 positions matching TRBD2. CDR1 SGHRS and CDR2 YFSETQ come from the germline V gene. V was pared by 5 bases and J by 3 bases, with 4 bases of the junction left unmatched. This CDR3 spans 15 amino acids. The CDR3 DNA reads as TGCGCCAGCAGTACCGGGACTAGCGACACCGGGGAGCTGTTTTTT. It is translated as CASSTGTSDTGELFF.

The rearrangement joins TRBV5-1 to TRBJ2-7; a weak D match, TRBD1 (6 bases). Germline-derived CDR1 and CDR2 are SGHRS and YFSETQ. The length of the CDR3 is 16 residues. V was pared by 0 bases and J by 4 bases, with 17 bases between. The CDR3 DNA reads TGCGCCAGCAGCTTGGTACCGGGTACAGGGAGTTACGAGCAGTACTTC. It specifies CASSLVPGTGSYEQYF.

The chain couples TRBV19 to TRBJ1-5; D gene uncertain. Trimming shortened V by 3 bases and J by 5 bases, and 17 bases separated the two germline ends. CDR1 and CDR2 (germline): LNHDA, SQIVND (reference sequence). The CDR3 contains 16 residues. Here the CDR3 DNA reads TGTGCCAGTAGTATTAAAAGGACTTTACTTTATCAGCCCCAGCATTTT. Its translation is CASSIKRTLLYQPQHF.

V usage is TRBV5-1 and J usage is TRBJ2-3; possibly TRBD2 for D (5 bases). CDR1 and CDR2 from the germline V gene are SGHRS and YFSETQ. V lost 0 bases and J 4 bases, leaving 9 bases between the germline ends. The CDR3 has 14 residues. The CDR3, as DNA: TGCGCCAGCAGCTTGGGAGGGCGGTCAGATACGCAGTATTTT. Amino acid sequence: CASSLGGRSDTQYF.

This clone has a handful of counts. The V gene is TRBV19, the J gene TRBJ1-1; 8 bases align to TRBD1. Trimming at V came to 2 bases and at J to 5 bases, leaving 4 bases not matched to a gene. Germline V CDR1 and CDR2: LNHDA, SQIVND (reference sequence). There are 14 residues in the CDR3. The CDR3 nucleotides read TGTGCCAGTAGTATACAGGGGGCTGGAACTGAAGCTTTCTTT. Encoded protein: CASSIQGAGTEAFF.

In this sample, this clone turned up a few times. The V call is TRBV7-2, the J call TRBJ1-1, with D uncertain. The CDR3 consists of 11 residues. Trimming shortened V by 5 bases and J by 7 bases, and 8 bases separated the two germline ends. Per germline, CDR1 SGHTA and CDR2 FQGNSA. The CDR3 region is CASSAQYEAFF. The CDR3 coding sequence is TGTGCCAGCAGCGCTCAGTATGAAGCTTTCTTT.

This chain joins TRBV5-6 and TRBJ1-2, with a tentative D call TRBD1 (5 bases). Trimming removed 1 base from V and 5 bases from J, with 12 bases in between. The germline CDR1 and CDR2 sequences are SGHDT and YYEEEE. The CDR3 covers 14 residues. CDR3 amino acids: CASSLWQGGYGYTF. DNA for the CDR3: TGTGCCAGCAGCTTGTGGCAGGGAGGGTATGGCTACACCTTC.

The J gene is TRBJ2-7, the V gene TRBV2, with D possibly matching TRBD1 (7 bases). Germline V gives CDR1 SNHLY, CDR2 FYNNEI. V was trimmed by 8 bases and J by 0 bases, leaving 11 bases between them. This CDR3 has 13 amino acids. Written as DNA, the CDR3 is TGTGCCAGCGGGGGGACAGACTCCTACGAGCAGTACTTC. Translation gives CASGGTDSYEQYF.

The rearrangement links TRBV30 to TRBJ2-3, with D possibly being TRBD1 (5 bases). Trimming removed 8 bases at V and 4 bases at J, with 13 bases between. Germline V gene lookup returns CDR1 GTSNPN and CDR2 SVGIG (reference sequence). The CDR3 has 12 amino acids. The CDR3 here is CARQGSPDTQYF. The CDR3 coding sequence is TGTGCCCGTCAGGGTAGTCCAGATACGCAGTATTTT. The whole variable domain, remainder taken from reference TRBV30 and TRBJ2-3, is SQTIHQWPATLVQPVGSPLSLECTVEGTSNPNLYWYRQAAGRGLQLLFYSVGIGQISSEVPQNLSASRPQDRQFILSSKKLLLSDSGFYLCARQGSPDTQYFGPGTRLTVL.

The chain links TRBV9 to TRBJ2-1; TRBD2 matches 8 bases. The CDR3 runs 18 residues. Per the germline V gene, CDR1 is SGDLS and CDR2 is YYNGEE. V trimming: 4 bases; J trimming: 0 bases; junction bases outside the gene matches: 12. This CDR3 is CASSPRGGSGSSYNEQFF. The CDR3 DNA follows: TGTGCCAGCAGCCCACGGGGAGGCAGCGGGAGCTCCTACAATGAGCAGTTCTTC.

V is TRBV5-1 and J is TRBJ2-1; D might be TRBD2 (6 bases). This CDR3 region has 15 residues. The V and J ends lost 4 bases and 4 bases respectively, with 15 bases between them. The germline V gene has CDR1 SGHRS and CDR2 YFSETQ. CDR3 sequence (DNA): TGCGCCAGCAGCCGGATTCCAGGGAGGTACAATGAGCAGTTCTTC. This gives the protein CASSRIPGRYNEQFF.

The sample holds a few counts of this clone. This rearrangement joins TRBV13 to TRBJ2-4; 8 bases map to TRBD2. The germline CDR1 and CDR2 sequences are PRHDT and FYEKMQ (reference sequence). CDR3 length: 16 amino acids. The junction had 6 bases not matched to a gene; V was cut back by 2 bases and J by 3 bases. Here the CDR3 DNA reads TGTGCCAGCAGCTTATCGGGGGGGCAGCTCAAAAACATTCAGTACTTC. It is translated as CASSLSGGQLKNIQYF.

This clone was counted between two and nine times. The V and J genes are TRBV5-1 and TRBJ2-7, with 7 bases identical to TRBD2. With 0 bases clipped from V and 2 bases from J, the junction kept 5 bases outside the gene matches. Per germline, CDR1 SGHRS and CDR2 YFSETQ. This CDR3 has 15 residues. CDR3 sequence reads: CASSLEVGGPYEQYF. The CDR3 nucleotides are TGCGCCAGCAGCTTGGAGGTGGGAGGGCCCTACGAGCAGTACTTC.

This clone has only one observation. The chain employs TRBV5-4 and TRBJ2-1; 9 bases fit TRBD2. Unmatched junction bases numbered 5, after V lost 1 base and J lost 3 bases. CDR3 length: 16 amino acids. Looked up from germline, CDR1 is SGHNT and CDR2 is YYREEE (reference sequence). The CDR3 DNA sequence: TGTGCCAGCAGCTTGAGAAGGACTAGCGACTACAATGAGCAGTTCTTC. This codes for CASSLRRTSDYNEQFF.

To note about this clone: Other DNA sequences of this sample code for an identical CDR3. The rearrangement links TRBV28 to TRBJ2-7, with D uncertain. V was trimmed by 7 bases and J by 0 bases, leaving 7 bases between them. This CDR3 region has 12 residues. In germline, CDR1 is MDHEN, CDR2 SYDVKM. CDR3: CASTPSSYEQYF. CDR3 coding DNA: TGTGCCAGCACCCCCAGCTCCTACGAGCAGTACTTC. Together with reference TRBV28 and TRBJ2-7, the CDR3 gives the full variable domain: DVKVTQSSRYLVKRTGEKVFLECVQDMDHENMFWYRQDPGLGLRLIYFSYDVKMKEKGDIPEGYSVSREKKERFSLILESASTNQTSMYLCASTPSSYEQYFGPGTRLTVT.

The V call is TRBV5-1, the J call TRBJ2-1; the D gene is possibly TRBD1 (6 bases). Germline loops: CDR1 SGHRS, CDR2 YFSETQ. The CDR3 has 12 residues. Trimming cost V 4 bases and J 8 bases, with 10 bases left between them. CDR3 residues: CASSRTVHEQFF. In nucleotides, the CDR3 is TGCGCCAGCAGCCGGACAGTTCATGAGCAGTTCTTC.

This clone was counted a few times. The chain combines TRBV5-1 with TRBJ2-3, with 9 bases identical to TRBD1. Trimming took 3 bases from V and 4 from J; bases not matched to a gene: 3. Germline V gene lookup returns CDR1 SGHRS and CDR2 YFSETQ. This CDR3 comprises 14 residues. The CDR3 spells CASSWDRAPDTQYF. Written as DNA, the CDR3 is TGCGCCAGCAGCTGGGACAGGGCGCCAGATACGCAGTATTTT. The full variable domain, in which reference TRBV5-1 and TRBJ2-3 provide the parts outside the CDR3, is KAGVTQTPRYLIKTRGQQVTLSCSPISGHRSVSWYQQTPGQGLQFLFEYFSETQRNKGNFPGRFSGRQFSNSRSEMNVSTLELGDSALYLCASSWDRAPDTQYFGPGTRLTVL.

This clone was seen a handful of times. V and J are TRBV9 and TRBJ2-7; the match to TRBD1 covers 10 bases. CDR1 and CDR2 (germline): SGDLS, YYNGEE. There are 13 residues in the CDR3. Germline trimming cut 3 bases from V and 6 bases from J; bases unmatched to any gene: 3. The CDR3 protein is CASSGDRGAEQYF. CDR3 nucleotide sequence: TGTGCCAGCAGCGGGGACAGGGGTGCCGAGCAGTACTTC. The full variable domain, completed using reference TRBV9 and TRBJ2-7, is DSGVTQTPKHLITATGQRVTLRCSPRSGDLSVYWYQQSLDQGLQFLIQYYNGEERAKGNILERFSAQQFPDLHSELNLSSLELGDSALYFCASSGDRGAEQYFGPGTRLTVT.

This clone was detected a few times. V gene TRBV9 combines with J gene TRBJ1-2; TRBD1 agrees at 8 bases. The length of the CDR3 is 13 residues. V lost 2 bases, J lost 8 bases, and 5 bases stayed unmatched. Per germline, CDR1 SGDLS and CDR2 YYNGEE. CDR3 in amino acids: CASSVGQGWGYTF. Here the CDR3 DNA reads TGTGCCAGCAGCGTTGGACAGGGTTGGGGCTACACCTTC.

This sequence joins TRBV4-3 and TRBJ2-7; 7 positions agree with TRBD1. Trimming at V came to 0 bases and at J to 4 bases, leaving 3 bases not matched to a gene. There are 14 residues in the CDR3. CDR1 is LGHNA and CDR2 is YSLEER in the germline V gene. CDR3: CASSQETGAYEQYF. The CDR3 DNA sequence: TGCGCCAGCAGCCAAGAAACAGGGGCTTACGAGCAGTACTTC.

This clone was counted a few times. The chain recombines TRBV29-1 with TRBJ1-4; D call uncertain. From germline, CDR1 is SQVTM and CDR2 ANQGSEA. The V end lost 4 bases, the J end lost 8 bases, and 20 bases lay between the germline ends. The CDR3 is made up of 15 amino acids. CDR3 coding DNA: TGCAGCGTTGTTGATTTAGGAAGGAGCGAGGAAAAACTGTTTTTT. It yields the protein CSVVDLGRSEEKLFF.

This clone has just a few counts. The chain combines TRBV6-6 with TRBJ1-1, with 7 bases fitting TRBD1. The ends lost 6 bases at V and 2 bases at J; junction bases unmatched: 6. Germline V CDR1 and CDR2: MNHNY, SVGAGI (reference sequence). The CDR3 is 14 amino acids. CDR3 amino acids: CASRTGQVNTEAFF. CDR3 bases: TGTGCCAGCAGGACAGGACAGGTCAACACTGAAGCTTTCTTT.